These 4 T cell receptor beta chains share one sample of origin, sequenced in a study of blood T cell repertoires in COVID-19. Repertoires were generated with immunoSEQ multiplex PCR, while TCRdb's copy carries only in-frame clones and drops some. The sample holds some 200,000 clones, 60% to 80% seen once. Source material: PBMCs or T cells enriched from blood (not recorded which). Receptors originate from a woman aged 45-65 years who had recovered from COVID-19.

This clone has more than one count but fewer than ten. V is TRBV18 and J is TRBJ2-7; D gene unclear. Trimming removed 6 bases at V and 0 bases at J, with 9 bases between. The germline CDR1 and CDR2 sequences are KGHSH and LQKENI. This CDR3 has 13 amino acids. The CDR3 sequence is CASSEPSSYEQYF. CDR3 in DNA: TGTGCCAGCTCCGAACCGAGCTCCTACGAGCAGTACTTC. The full variable domain, completed using reference TRBV18 and TRBJ2-7, is NAGVMQNPRHLVRRRGQEARLRCSPMKGHSHVYWYRQLPEEGLKFMVYLQKENIIDESGMPKERFSAEFPKEGPSILRIQQVVRGDSAAYFCASSEPSSYEQYFGPGTRLTVT.

The CDR3 loop reads CASREGGPNEKLFF. In nucleotides, the CDR3 is TGCGCCAGCCGGGAGGGGGGCCCTAATGAAAAACTGTTTTTT. The rearrangement links TRBV5-1 to TRBJ1-4, with D possibly matching TRBD1 (6 bases). The CDR3 has 14 amino acids. V dropped 7 bases and J dropped 3 bases, with 13 bases sitting between them. Germline V gene data show CDR1 as SGHRS and CDR2 as YFSETQ.

The V gene is TRBV6-5, the J gene TRBJ1-5; D ambiguous. CDR1 is MNHEY, CDR2 SVGAGI, per germline. V shed 0 bases and J shed 0 bases, with 3 bases lying between them. This CDR3 has 14 residues. The CDR3, as DNA: TGTGCCAGCAGTTACTCCAATAGCAATCAGCCCCAGCATTTT. It specifies CASSYSNSNQPQHF.

The chain uses TRBV7-6 and TRBJ1-3; D gene unclear. Germline-derived CDR1 and CDR2 are SGHVS and FNYEAQ. V lost 1 base and J lost 0, with 13 bases in between. CDR3 length equals 17 residues. The CDR3 loop reads CASSLEYPGSSGNTIYF. CDR3 nucleotide sequence: TGTGCCAGCAGCTTAGAGTATCCAGGCAGCTCTGGAAACACCATATATTTT.